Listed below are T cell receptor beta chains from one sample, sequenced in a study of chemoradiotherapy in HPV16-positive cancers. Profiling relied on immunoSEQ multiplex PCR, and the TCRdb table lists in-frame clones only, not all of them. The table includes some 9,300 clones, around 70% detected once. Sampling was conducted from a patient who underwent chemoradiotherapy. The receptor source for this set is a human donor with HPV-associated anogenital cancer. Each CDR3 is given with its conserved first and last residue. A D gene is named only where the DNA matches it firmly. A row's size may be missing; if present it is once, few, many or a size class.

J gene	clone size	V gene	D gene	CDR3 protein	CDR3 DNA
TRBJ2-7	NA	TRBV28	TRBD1	CASSPSRDRYEQYF	TGTGCCAGCAGTCCGTCCCGGGACAGATACGAGCAGTACTTC
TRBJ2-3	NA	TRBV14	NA	CASSQGQVSTDTQYF	TGTGCCAGCAGCCAAGGACAGGTTAGCACAGATACGCAGTATTTT
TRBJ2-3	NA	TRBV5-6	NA	CASSPPRVNDIGDTQYF	TGTGCCAGCAGCCCTCCGAGGGTTAATGATATCGGAGATACGCAGTATTTT
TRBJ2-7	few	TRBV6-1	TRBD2	CASSEGGAYEQYF	TGTGCCAGCAGTGAGGGGGGGGCCTACGAGCAGTACTTC
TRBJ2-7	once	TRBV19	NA	CASSPTRTNYEQYF	TGTGCCAGTAGCCCCACGCGGACGAATTACGAGCAGTACTTC
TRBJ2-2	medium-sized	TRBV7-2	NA	CASSPQPGELFF	TGTGCCAGCAGCCCCCAGCCCGGGGAGCTGTTTTTT
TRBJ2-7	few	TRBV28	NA	CASSQLHEQYF	TGTGCCAGCAGTCAGCTCCACGAGCAGTACTTC
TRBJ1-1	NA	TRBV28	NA	CASSLLQSVIALGTEAFF	TGTGCCAGCAGTTTATTACAATCGGTGATAGCTTTGGGCACTGAAGCTTTCTTT
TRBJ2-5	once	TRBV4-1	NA	CASSRWQQETQYF	TGCGCCAGCAGCCGATGGCAGCAAGAGACCCAGTACTTC
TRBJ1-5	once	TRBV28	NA	CASSPRVLHSNQPQHF	TGTGCCAGCAGTCCCCGGGTCCTTCATAGCAATCAGCCCCAGCATTTT
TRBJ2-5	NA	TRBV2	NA	CASTNPAQQETQYF	TGTGCCAGCACCAACCCGGCTCAGCAAGAGACCCAGTACTTC
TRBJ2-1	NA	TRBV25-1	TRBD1	CASRGTGQGTYNEQFF	TGTGCCAGCAGGGGCACGGGACAGGGAACCTACAATGAGCAGTTCTTC
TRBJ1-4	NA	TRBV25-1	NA	CASSLSLGGNEKLFF	TGTGCCAGCAGTTTATCGTTGGGTGGAAATGAAAAACTGTTTTTT
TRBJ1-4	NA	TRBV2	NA	CASSEVRGLEKLFF	TGTGCCAGCAGTGAGGTCAGGGGCCTTGAAAAACTGTTTTTT